This TCR beta chain appears in the sequencing data of a study of T cell clones after liver transplantation. Method: immunoSEQ multiplex PCR; TCRdb's copy keeps in-frame clones and lacks some. The top ten clones hold approximately 0.47% of a sample with roughly 80,000 clones, 65% to 85% of them seen once. V was clipped by 1 base and J by 6 bases, with 23 bases between them. The CDR3 covers 18 residues. Germline V CDR1 and CDR2: MDHEN, SYDVKM. This material consisted of CD4+ T cells from blood, taken roughly 3.5 years after liver transplant. This receptor was identified in a human patient who received a liver transplant. Some of these T cells may belong to the graft donor. V is TRBV28 and J is TRBJ2-3, with D perhaps TRBD2 (6 bases). The chain's CDR3 is CASSLFVRGLASADTQYF. CDR3 nucleotides: TGTGCCAGCAGTTTATTTGTTAGGGGTTTGGCTAGCGCCGATACGCAGTATTTT.